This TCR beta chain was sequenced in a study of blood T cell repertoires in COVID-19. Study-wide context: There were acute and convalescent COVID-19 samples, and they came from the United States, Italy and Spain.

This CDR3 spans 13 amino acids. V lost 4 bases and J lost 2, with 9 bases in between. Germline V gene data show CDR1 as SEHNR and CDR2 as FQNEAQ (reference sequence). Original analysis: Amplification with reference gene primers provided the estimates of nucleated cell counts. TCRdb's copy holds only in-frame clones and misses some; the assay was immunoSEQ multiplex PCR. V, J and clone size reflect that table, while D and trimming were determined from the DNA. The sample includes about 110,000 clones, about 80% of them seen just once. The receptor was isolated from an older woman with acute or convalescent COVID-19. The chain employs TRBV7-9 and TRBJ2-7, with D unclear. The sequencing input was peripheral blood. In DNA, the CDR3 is TGTGCCAGCAGCTCTGATGAGACCTACGAGCAGTACTTC. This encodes CASSSDETYEQYF.